A selection of T cell receptor beta chains follows, all from one sample in a study of cytomegalovirus exposure and HLA in healthy donors. Assay used: immunoSEQ multiplex PCR; TCRdb lists only in-frame clones, some missing. The table has 180,000 or so clones, 65% to 85% seen once. The sample taken for sequencing was PBMCs. The origin of the receptors is a female donor in good health and CMV-seronegative. The CDR3 runs from the conserved cysteine through the conserved F or W. The order of the fields is D gene, clone size, J gene, V gene, CDR3 protein, CDR3 DNA. D genes are given only for firm matches. Some rows have no size entry. The others give once, few or many, or a class for an expanded clone.

D gene: TRBD2; clone size: -; J gene: TRBJ2-3; V gene: TRBV7-9; CDR3 protein: CASNPSGGAEVQYF; CDR3 DNA: TGTGCCAGCAACCCGAGCGGGGGGGCCGAGGTGCAGTATTTT
D gene: -; clone size: -; J gene: TRBJ2-4; V gene: TRBV29-1; CDR3 protein: CSVVDSLAKNIQYF; CDR3 DNA: TGCAGCGTTGTCGACAGCCTAGCCAAAAACATTCAGTACTTC
D gene: -; clone size: -; J gene: TRBJ1-4; V gene: TRBV4-2; CDR3 protein: CASSQDRVGEKLFF; CDR3 DNA: TGTGCCAGCAGCCAAGACAGGGTGGGTGAAAAACTGTTTTTT
D gene: TRBD2; clone size: -; J gene: TRBJ2-6; V gene: TRBV5-6; CDR3 protein: CASSPLAGAGGANVLTF; CDR3 DNA: TGTGCCAGCAGCCCCTTAGCGGGGGCGGGGGGGGCCAACGTCCTGACTTTC
D gene: TRBD1; clone size: -; J gene: TRBJ2-5; V gene: TRBV10-3; CDR3 protein: CAIRGDRGQETQYF; CDR3 DNA: TGTGCCATCAGGGGGGACAGGGGGCAAGAGACCCAGTACTTC
D gene: TRBD1; clone size: -; J gene: TRBJ1-1; V gene: TRBV7-9; CDR3 protein: CSSIPGDRGMNTEAFF; CDR3 DNA: TGTTCCAGCATACCCGGGGACAGGGGAATGAACACTGAAGCTTTCTTT
D gene: TRBD1; clone size: -; J gene: TRBJ1-2; V gene: TRBV10-3; CDR3 protein: CAIKGTARDYGYTF; CDR3 DNA: TGTGCCATCAAAGGGACAGCGAGGGACTATGGCTACACCTTC
D gene: -; clone size: -; J gene: TRBJ2-7; V gene: TRBV30; CDR3 protein: CAWSVEGEQYF; CDR3 DNA: TGTGCCTGGAGTGTAGAGGGCGAGCAGTACTTC
D gene: -; clone size: -; J gene: TRBJ1-1; V gene: TRBV5-1; CDR3 protein: CASSLGHTEAFF; CDR3 DNA: TGCGCCAGCAGCCTGGGGCACACTGAAGCTTTCTTT
D gene: TRBD2; clone size: -; J gene: TRBJ2-1; V gene: TRBV7-3; CDR3 protein: CASSSQAGVVEQFF; CDR3 DNA: TGTGCCAGCAGTTCCCAAGCGGGGGTCGTGGAGCAGTTCTTC
D gene: -; clone size: once; J gene: TRBJ2-1; V gene: TRBV7-3; CDR3 protein: CASSPKAPYNEQFF; CDR3 DNA: TGTGCCAGCAGCCCGAAAGCCCCTTACAATGAGCAGTTCTTC
D gene: -; clone size: -; J gene: TRBJ2-3; V gene: TRBV28; CDR3 protein: CASSSYKRSPSRDTQYF; CDR3 DNA: TGTGCCAGCAGTTCTTATAAGCGGTCCCCCAGCCGGGATACGCAGTATTTT
D gene: TRBD1; clone size: -; J gene: TRBJ1-2; V gene: TRBV5-1; CDR3 protein: CASSPGTGVYGYTF; CDR3 DNA: TGCGCCAGCAGCCCCGGGACAGGGGTCTATGGCTACACCTTC
D gene: -; clone size: -; J gene: TRBJ2-5; V gene: TRBV5-1; CDR3 protein: CASSLGRGQQETQYF; CDR3 DNA: TGCGCCAGCAGCTTGGGCAGGGGCCAGCAAGAGACCCAGTACTTC
D gene: -; clone size: -; J gene: TRBJ2-4; V gene: TRBV11-2; CDR3 protein: CASSQGGKNIQYF; CDR3 DNA: TGTGCCAGCAGCCAAGGGGGCAAAAACATTCAGTACTTC
D gene: -; clone size: -; J gene: TRBJ2-1; V gene: TRBV19; CDR3 protein: CASSIGGRVGYNEQFF; CDR3 DNA: TGTGCCAGTAGTATAGGGGGGCGGGTGGGGTACAATGAGCAGTTCTTC
D gene: TRBD2; clone size: -; J gene: TRBJ2-7; V gene: TRBV29-1; CDR3 protein: CSAKTSGFSYEQYF; CDR3 DNA: TGCAGCGCTAAGACTAGCGGATTCTCCTACGAGCAGTACTTC
D gene: -; clone size: -; J gene: TRBJ1-6; V gene: TRBV11-3; CDR3 protein: CASSLGGLRVDNSPLHF; CDR3 DNA: TGTGCCAGCAGCTTGGGGGGGCTCCGGGTCGATAATTCACCCCTCCACTTT
D gene: TRBD1; clone size: -; J gene: TRBJ1-6; V gene: TRBV18; CDR3 protein: CASSLQGYASPLHF; CDR3 DNA: TGTGCCAGCTCACTACAGGGGTACGCTTCACCCCTCCACTTT
D gene: TRBD1; clone size: once; J gene: TRBJ1-1; V gene: TRBV11-3; CDR3 protein: CASRWTGGTEAFF; CDR3 DNA: TGTGCCAGCAGGTGGACAGGGGGCACTGAAGCTTTCTTT
D gene: -; clone size: -; J gene: TRBJ2-2; V gene: TRBV27; CDR3 protein: CASSSLRYPGELFF; CDR3 DNA: TGTGCCAGCAGTTCACTAAGATATCCCGGGGAGCTGTTTTTT
D gene: TRBD2; clone size: -; J gene: TRBJ2-1; V gene: TRBV5-1; CDR3 protein: CASSSSLAGEGEQFF; CDR3 DNA: TGCGCCAGCAGCTCCTCGCTAGCGGGAGAGGGTGAGCAGTTCTTC
D gene: -; clone size: -; J gene: TRBJ2-3; V gene: TRBV12-5; CDR3 protein: CASGFGAGPTDTQYF; CDR3 DNA: TGTGCTAGTGGTTTTGGGGCAGGGCCCACAGATACGCAGTATTTT
D gene: TRBD1; clone size: few; J gene: TRBJ2-7; V gene: TRBV18; CDR3 protein: CASSRNGQATYEQYF; CDR3 DNA: TGTGCCAGCTCCCGCAACGGACAGGCGACCTACGAGCAGTACTTC
D gene: -; clone size: -; J gene: TRBJ2-7; V gene: TRBV7-9; CDR3 protein: CASSPQGGYEQYF; CDR3 DNA: TGTGCCAGCAGCCCTCAAGGGGGCTACGAGCAGTACTTC
D gene: -; clone size: -; J gene: TRBJ2-7; V gene: TRBV12-5; CDR3 protein: CASEQNYEQYF; CDR3 DNA: TGTGCTAGTGAACAGAACTACGAGCAGTACTTC
D gene: TRBD1; clone size: -; J gene: TRBJ1-2; V gene: TRBV7-9; CDR3 protein: CSSSLVQGAYGYTF; CDR3 DNA: TGTTCCAGCAGCTTAGTACAGGGGGCGTATGGCTACACCTTC
D gene: -; clone size: -; J gene: TRBJ1-2; V gene: TRBV19; CDR3 protein: CASSPEGVRGYTF; CDR3 DNA: TGTGCCAGTAGCCCCGAGGGGGTTAGGGGCTACACCTTC
D gene: TRBD1; clone size: -; J gene: TRBJ1-1; V gene: TRBV5-3; CDR3 protein: CARTTLPGQGARDTEAFF; CDR3 DNA: TGTGCCAGAACCACACTACCGGGACAGGGGGCCCGAGACACTGAAGCTTTCTTT
D gene: -; clone size: -; J gene: TRBJ2-5; V gene: TRBV5-6; CDR3 protein: CASSLIRGETQYF; CDR3 DNA: TGTGCCAGCAGCTTGATTCGGGGGGAGACCCAGTACTTC
D gene: -; clone size: -; J gene: TRBJ2-7; V gene: TRBV7-8; CDR3 protein: CASSLGGGGSYEQYF; CDR3 DNA: TGTGCCAGCAGCCTGGGAGGAGGCGGCTCCTACGAGCAGTACTTC
D gene: -; clone size: -; J gene: TRBJ2-7; V gene: TRBV15; CDR3 protein: CATSRMGAGRTSYEQYF; CDR3 DNA: TGTGCCACCAGCAGGATGGGGGCGGGTAGGACAAGTTACGAGCAGTACTTC
D gene: TRBD2; clone size: -; J gene: TRBJ2-7; V gene: TRBV6-5; CDR3 protein: CASSYEASGGYEQYF; CDR3 DNA: TGTGCCAGCAGTTACGAGGCTAGCGGGGGATACGAGCAGTACTTC
D gene: TRBD1; clone size: -; J gene: TRBJ2-1; V gene: TRBV19; CDR3 protein: CASSIVAGGNEQFF; CDR3 DNA: TGTGCCAGTAGTATAGTGGCAGGGGGCAATGAGCAGTTCTTC
D gene: TRBD1; clone size: -; J gene: TRBJ2-7; V gene: TRBV5-6; CDR3 protein: CASSFPTGGGYEQYF; CDR3 DNA: TGTGCCAGCAGCTTCCCGACAGGGGGGGGCTACGAGCAGTACTTC
D gene: TRBD2; clone size: -; J gene: TRBJ2-3; V gene: TRBV6-5; CDR3 protein: CASRLAGGAQYF; CDR3 DNA: TGTGCCAGCAGACTAGCGGGGGGAGCGCAGTATTTT
D gene: TRBD1; clone size: -; J gene: TRBJ1-1; V gene: TRBV30; CDR3 protein: CAWSTTGERSAFF; CDR3 DNA: TGTGCCTGGAGTACTACAGGGGAGAGGTCGGCTTTCTTT
D gene: TRBD2; clone size: -; J gene: TRBJ2-7; V gene: TRBV5-6; CDR3 protein: CASSLYTGGPYEQYF; CDR3 DNA: TGTGCCAGCAGCTTGTACACGGGAGGGCCCTACGAGCAGTACTTC
D gene: TRBD1; clone size: -; J gene: TRBJ1-6; V gene: TRBV30; CDR3 protein: CAWRAGGAPLHF; CDR3 DNA: TGTGCCTGGAGAGCAGGGGGAGCACCCCTCCACTTT
D gene: TRBD2; clone size: -; J gene: TRBJ2-3; V gene: TRBV5-4; CDR3 protein: CASSLDGSGGFGDTQYF; CDR3 DNA: TGTGCCAGCAGCTTGGACGGGTCGGGGGGGTTTGGAGATACGCAGTATTTT
D gene: -; clone size: -; J gene: TRBJ1-6; V gene: TRBV5-5; CDR3 protein: CASSLARGGNSPLHF; CDR3 DNA: TGTGCCAGCAGCTTGGCTCGGGGGGGTAATTCACCCCTCCACTTT
D gene: -; clone size: once; J gene: TRBJ2-7; V gene: TRBV5-1; CDR3 protein: CASSRGQSSYEQYF; CDR3 DNA: TGCGCCAGCAGCCGAGGACAGTCCTCCTACGAGCAGTACTTC
D gene: TRBD1; clone size: -; J gene: TRBJ2-1; V gene: TRBV28; CDR3 protein: CASRVDRVFDNEQFF; CDR3 DNA: TGTGCCAGCAGAGTGGACAGGGTCTTCGACAATGAGCAGTTCTTC